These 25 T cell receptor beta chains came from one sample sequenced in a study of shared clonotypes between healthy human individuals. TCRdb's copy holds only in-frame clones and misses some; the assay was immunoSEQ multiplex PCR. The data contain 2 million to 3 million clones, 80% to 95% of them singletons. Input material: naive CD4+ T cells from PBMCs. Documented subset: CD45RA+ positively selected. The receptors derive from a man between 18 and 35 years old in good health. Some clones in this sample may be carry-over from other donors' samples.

Here the CDR3 DNA reads TGCGCCAGCGGCTCCGACAGGGATGGCTACACCTTC. Translated: CASGSDRDGYTF. The chain combines TRBV5-1 with TRBJ1-2; TRBD1 agrees at 7 bases. This CDR3 contains 12 residues. J lost 6 bases, V lost 7 bases, and 6 bases had no gene match. CDR1 and CDR2 from the germline V gene are SGHRS and YFSETQ. The entire variable domain, with the rest obtained from reference TRBV5-1 and TRBJ1-2, is as follows: KAGVTQTPRYLIKTRGQQVTLSCSPISGHRSVSWYQQTPGQGLQFLFEYFSETQRNKGNFPGRFSGRQFSNSRSEMNVSTLELGDSALYLCASGSDRDGYTFGSGTRLTVV.

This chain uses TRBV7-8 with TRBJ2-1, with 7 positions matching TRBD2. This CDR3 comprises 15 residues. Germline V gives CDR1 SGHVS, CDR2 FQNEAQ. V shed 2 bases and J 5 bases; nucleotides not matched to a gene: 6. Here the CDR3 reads CASSLRGSGDNEQFF. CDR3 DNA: TGTGCCAGCAGCTTACGCGGGAGTGGAGACAATGAGCAGTTCTTC.

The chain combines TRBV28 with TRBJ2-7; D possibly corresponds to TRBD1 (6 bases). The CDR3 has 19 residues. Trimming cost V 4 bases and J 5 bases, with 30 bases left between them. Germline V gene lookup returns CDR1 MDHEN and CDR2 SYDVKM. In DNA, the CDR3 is TGTGCCAGCAGTTCGGGACAATTGTCTGGAACATTCAAGGCTCACGAGCAGTACTTC. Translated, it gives CASSSGQLSGTFKAHEQYF.

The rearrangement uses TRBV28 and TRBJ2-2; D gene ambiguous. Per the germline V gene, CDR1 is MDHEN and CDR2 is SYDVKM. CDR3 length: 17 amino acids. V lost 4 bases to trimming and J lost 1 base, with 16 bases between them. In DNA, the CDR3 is TGTGCCAGCAGTTACTTCGGTTGGGCCGAGAACACCGGGGAGCTGTTTTTT. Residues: CASSYFGWAENTGELFF.

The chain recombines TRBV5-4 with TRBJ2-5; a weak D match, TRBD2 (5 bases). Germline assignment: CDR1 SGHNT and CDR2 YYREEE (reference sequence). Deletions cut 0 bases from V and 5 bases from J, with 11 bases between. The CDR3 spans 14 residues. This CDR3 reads CASSLAASGETQYF. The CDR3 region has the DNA TGTGCCAGCAGCTTGGCGGCCTCGGGGGAGACCCAGTACTTC.

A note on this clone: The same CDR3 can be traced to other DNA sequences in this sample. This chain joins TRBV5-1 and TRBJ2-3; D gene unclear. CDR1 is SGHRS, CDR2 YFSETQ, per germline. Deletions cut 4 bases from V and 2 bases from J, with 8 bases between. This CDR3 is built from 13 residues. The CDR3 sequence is CASSLESTDTQYF. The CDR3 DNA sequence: TGCGCCAGCAGCCTGGAATCCACAGATACGCAGTATTTT.

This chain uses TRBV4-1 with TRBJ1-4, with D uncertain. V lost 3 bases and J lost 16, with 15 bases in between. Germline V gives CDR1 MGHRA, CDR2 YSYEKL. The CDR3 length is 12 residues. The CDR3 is CASSQGSGLRFF. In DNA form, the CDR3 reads TGCGCCAGCAGCCAGGGGTCGGGGTTGCGGTTTTTT.

The CDR3 sequence: CSDTKGGTEAFF. In DNA, the CDR3 is TGCAGCGACACGAAAGGCGGCACTGAAGCTTTCTTT. The chain employs TRBV29-1 and TRBJ1-1; D unresolved. V lost 7 bases, J lost 4 bases, and 13 bases lay in between. Germline loops: CDR1 SQVTM, CDR2 ANQGSEA. This CDR3 is built from 12 residues.

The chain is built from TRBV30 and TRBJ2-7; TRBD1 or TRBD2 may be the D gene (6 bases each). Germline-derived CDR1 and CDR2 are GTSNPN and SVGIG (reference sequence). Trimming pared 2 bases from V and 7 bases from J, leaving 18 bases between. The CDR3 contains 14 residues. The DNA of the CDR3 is TGTGCCTGGAGTTCTGTCGGGGGCACGGGTGAGCAGTACTTC. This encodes CAWSSVGGTGEQYF.

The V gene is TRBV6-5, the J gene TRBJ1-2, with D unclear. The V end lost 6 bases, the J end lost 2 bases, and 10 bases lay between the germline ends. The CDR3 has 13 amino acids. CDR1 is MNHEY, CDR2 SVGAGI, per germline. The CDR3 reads CASRATRNYGYTF. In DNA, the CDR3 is TGTGCCAGCAGGGCGACAAGGAACTATGGCTACACCTTC.

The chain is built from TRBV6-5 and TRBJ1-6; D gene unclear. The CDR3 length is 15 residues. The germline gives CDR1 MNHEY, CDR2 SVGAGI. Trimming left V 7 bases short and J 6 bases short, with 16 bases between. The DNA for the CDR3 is TGTGCCAGCACGGTGGGGAGGGTCGGTAATTCACCCCTCCACTTT. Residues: CASTVGRVGNSPLHF.

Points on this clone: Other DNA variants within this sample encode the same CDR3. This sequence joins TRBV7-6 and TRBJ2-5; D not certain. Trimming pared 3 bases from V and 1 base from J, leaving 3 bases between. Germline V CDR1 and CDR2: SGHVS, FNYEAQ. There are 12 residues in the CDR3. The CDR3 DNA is TGTGCCAGCAGCTTGGGCCAAGAGACCCAGTACTTC. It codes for CASSLGQETQYF.

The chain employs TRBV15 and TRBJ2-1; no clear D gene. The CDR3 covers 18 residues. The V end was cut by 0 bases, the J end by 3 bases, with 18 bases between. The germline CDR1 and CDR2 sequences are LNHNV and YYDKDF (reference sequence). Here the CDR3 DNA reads TGTGCCACCAGCAGAGATTGGGCGCGGAGAGATTTCTACAATGAGCAGTTCTTC. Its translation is CATSRDWARRDFYNEQFF.

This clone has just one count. The CDR3 coding sequence is TGTGCCAGCAGGACCGGGGGGGAGAAAGAGACCCAGTACTTC. Protein sequence: CASRTGGEKETQYF. This rearrangement joins TRBV28 to TRBJ2-5; TRBD2 aligns across 8 bases. The CDR3 covers 14 residues. Germline CDR1 reads MDHEN; CDR2 reads SYDVKM. With 6 bases clipped from V and 3 bases from J, the junction kept 6 bases outside the gene matches.

CDR3 DNA: TGCGCCAGCAGCCAACCACTAGCGGGAGGCAATGAGCAGTTCTTC. Translation: CASSQPLAGGNEQFF. The J gene is TRBJ2-1, the V gene TRBV4-1; the match to TRBD2 covers 12 bases. Trimming removed 2 bases from V and 6 bases from J; junction bases left unmatched: 2. This CDR3 has 15 residues. Germline V gives CDR1 MGHRA, CDR2 YSYEKL.

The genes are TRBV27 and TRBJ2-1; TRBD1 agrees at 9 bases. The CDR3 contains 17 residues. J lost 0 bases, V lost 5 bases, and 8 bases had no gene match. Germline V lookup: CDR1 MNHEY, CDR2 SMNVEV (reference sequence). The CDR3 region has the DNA TGTGCCAGCAGTCCCGGGACAGGGCTAAGCTCCTACAATGAGCAGTTCTTC. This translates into CASSPGTGLSSYNEQFF.

The CDR3 sequence is CASSFKGFSTGELFF. The CDR3 nucleotides are TGTGCCAGCAGTTTTAAAGGCTTTTCCACCGGGGAGCTGTTTTTT. The chain employs TRBV27 and TRBJ2-2; D is unresolved. CDR1 is MNHEY and CDR2 is SMNVEV in the germline V gene (reference sequence). Between the trimmed V and J ends, which lost 3 bases and 4 bases, there was a span of 12 bases. The CDR3 sequence is 15 residues long.

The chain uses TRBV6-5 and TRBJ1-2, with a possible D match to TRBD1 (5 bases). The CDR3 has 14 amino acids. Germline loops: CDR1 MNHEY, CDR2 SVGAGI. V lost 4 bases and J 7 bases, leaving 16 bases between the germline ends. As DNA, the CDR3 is TGTGCCAGCAGTTTTCGGGACTATCGGACTGGCTACACCTTC. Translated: CASSFRDYRTGYTF.

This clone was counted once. The CDR3 region has the DNA TGTGCCAGCAGTTACTCTAGGGCCGCTGCTTCGAACACCATATATTTT. Protein product: CASSYSRAAASNTIYF. The chain has TRBV6-5 and TRBJ1-3; no firm D call. The V and J ends lost 0 bases and 7 bases respectively, with 16 bases between them. Germline V gives CDR1 MNHEY, CDR2 SVGAGI. The CDR3 contains 16 residues.

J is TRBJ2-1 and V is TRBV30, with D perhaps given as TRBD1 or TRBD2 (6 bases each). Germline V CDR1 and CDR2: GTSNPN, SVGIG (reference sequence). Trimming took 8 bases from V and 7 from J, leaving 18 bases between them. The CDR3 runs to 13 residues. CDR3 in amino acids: CARGRSGLNEQFF. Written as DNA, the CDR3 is TGTGCCCGGGGGCGTTCAGGGTTAAATGAGCAGTTCTTC.

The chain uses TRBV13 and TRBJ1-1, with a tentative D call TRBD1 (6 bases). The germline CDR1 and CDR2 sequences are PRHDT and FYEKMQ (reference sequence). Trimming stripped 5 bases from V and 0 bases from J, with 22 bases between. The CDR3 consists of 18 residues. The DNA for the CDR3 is TGTGCCAGCAGCCCCAGGGACGGGGGGCTCATGATGAACACTGAAGCTTTCTTT. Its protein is CASSPRDGGLMMNTEAFF.

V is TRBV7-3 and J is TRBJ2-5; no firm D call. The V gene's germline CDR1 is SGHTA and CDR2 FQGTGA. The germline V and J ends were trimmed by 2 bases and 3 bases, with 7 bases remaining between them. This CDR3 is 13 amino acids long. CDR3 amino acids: CASSLHREETQYF. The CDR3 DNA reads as TGTGCCAGCAGCTTACACAGAGAAGAGACCCAGTACTTC.

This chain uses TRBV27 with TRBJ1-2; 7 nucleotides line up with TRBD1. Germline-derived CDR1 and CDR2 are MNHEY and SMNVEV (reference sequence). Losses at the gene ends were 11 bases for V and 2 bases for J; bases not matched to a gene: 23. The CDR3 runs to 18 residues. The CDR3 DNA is TGTGCCCGTCCTCGGAGTGGAGGGGGCATCCCGCACAACTATGGCTACACCTTC. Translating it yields CARPRSGGGIPHNYGYTF.

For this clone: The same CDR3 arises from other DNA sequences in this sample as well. CDR3 in amino acids: CASSGRGGTDTQYF. CDR3 DNA sequence: TGTGCCAGCAGTGGACGTGGGGGGACAGATACGCAGTATTTT. The gene calls are TRBV6-5 and TRBJ2-3, with D perhaps matching TRBD2 (6 bases). Trimming pared 5 bases from V and 3 bases from J, leaving 12 bases between. Germline lookup yields CDR1 MNHEY and CDR2 SVGAGI. There are 14 residues in the CDR3.

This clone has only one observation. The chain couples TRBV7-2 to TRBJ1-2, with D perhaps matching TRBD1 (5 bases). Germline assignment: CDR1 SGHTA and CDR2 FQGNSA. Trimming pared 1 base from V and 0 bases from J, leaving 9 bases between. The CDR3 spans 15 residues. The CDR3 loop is CASSLDPGTNYGYTF. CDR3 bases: TGTGCCAGCAGCTTAGATCCAGGGACTAACTATGGCTACACCTTC.